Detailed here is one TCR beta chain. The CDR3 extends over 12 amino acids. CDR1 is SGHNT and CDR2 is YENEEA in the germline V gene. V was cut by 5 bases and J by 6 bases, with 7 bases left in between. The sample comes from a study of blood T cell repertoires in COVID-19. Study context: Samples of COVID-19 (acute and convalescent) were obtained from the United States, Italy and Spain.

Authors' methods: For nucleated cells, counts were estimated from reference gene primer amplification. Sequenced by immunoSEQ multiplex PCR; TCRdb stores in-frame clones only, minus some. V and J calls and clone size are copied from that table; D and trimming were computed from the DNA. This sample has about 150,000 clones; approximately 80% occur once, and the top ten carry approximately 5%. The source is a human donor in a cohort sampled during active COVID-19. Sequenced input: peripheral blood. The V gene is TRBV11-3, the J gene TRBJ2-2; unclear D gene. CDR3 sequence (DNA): TGTGCCAGCAGCCTTAGATCCGGGGAGCTGTTTTTT. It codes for CASSLRSGELFF.